Below are 5 T cell receptor beta chains sequenced from a single sample in a study of technical replicates of blood from several donors. Method: immunoSEQ multiplex PCR; TCRdb's copy keeps in-frame clones and lacks some. Of under 90,000 clones detected, around 93% appear once; the ten largest clones hold 0.2% to 0.3%. Source material: T cells isolated from PBMCs. All receptors derive from a human donor in good health.

The chain couples TRBV28 to TRBJ2-4; 14 bases map to TRBD2. The CDR3 runs 16 residues. Per the germline V gene, CDR1 is MDHEN and CDR2 is SYDVKM. V dropped 5 bases and J dropped 8; count of bases not matched to a gene: 8. The CDR3: CASSLGTSGRRDIQYF. The CDR3 DNA sequence: TGTGCCAGCAGTCTCGGGACTAGCGGGAGAAGGGACATTCAGTACTTC.

The chain joins TRBV28 to TRBJ2-1; 7 bases match TRBD2. With V trimmed by 3 bases and J by 1 base, 3 bases remained unmatched. The CDR3 loop spans 15 amino acids. Germline V gene lookup returns CDR1 MDHEN and CDR2 SYDVKM. The CDR3 sequence: CASSLGGRSYNEQFF. The CDR3 DNA reads as TGTGCCAGCAGTTTGGGGGGGAGGTCCTACAATGAGCAGTTCTTC.

V usage is TRBV28 and J usage is TRBJ2-7; D uncertain. Trimming pared 5 bases from V and 3 bases from J, leaving 11 bases between. This CDR3 contains 13 residues. Germline CDR1 MDHEN, CDR2 SYDVKM. This chain's CDR3 is CASSPSPVYEQYF. The CDR3 DNA is TGTGCCAGCAGTCCCTCCCCAGTCTACGAGCAGTACTTC.

V usage is TRBV6-1 and J usage is TRBJ2-7, with 9 bases lining up with TRBD1. Per germline, CDR1 MNHNS and CDR2 SASEGT. The CDR3 spans 16 residues. V lost 2 bases, J lost 7 bases, and 12 bases stayed unmatched. For the CDR3, the DNA is TGTGCCAGCAGTGAAATGTCAGCCGGGACAGGGAGGGAGCAGTACTTC. Protein product: CASSEMSAGTGREQYF.

The sample holds a few counts of this clone. This chain uses TRBV27 with TRBJ1-5, with 10 bases identical to TRBD1. The CDR3 length is 15 residues. Germline CDR1 MNHEY, CDR2 SMNVEV (reference sequence). The ends lost 4 bases at V and 3 bases at J; junction bases unmatched: 3. Written as DNA, the CDR3 is TGTGCCAGCAGTTCGGGACAGGGGTACAATCAGCCCCAGCATTTT. Encoded protein: CASSSGQGYNQPQHF.